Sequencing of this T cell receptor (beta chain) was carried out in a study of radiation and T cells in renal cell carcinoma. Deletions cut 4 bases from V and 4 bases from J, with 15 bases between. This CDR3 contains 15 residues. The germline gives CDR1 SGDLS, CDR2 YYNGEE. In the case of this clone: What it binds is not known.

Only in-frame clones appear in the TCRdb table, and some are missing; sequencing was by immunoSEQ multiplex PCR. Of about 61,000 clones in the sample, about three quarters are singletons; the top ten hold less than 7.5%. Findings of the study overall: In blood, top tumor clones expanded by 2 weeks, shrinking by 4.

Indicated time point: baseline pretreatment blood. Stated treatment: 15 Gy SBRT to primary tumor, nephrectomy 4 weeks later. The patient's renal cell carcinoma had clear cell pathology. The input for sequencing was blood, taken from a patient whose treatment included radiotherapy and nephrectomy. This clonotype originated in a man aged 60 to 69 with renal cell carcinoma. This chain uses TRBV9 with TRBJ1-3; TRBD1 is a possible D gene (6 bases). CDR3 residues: CASSPSQGIGNTIYF. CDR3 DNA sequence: TGTGCCAGCAGCCCCTCACAGGGAATCGGAAACACCATATATTTT.